One T cell receptor beta chain is described in this entry. This clone was picked up a small number of times. Which antigen it targets is not known. Base qualities are missing; no much larger clone stands one base away. CDR1 is given as MNHEY and CDR2 as SVGAGI, both from the germline V gene. The CDR3 has 15 amino acids, counting the end cysteine and phenylalanine. CDR3 DNA is the only sequence kept; it has 45 bases, read in frame from the first base. Trimming costs V 6 bases and J 4 bases, and their ends lie 18 bases apart. The sample's time point, from its label and the paper: cells obtained before transplantation from donor or recipient. CD3+CD4+ and CD3+CD8+ populations were FACS-sorted from unstimulated pre-transplant donor and recipient cells taken from spleen or lymph nodes. This specimen belongs to a study of graft-versus-host responses after intestinal transplantation (dated by TCRdb to the early 2020s). The study in broad terms: The transplants that recipients got were multivisceral, liver-intestinal, or isolated intestinal. Rather than being sequenced by the commercial service, samples from three later patients were sequenced in-house on an Illumina MiSeq and processed with MiXCR. After intestinal transplantation, graft-versus-host and host-versus-graft alloreactive T cell clones were followed in the graft, circulation and bone marrow using bulk TCR-beta CDR3 sequencing. Anti-thymocyte globulin induction was given to all recipients, followed by maintenance tacrolimus and steroids for approximately three years. Alloreactive clones were identified by sequencing pre-transplant mixed lymphocyte reaction products and comparing them with unstimulated pre-transplant donor and recipient T cells. Of the 20 to 25 intestinal transplant recipients enrolled in the cohort, one of whom was a retransplant, a few patients without pretransplant specimens were excluded. Donor T cell macrochimerism was defined as a peak of at least 4% donor T cells among recipient peripheral blood mononuclear cells.

General study outcomes and caveats: In the allografts of patients with donor T cell macrochimerism, GvH to HvG T cell clonal ratios were high. Early after transplant, peak levels of circulating GvH clones were found to be associated with declines in HvG clones. The relatively low number and heterogeneity of intestinal transplant patients limited the conclusions. GvH clones were detected in recipient bone marrow, and some of these GvH clones were observed earlier in ileal mucosa or blood, consistent with an intestinal mucosal origin.

The library was made by the immunoSEQ multiplex PCR assay. For most patients, genomic DNA was isolated using the Qiagen DNeasy Blood and Tissue Kit and was shipped frozen to Adaptive Biotechnologies for TCR sequencing. For most patients, high-throughput TCR-beta CDR3 sequencing of genomic DNA was performed by Adaptive Biotechnologies. The published analysis was carried out like this. TCR sequencing data for 18 patients were retrieved from Adaptive's ImmunoSEQ software; three other patients were processed with MiXCR and VDJtools. To correct CD4 versus CD8 sorting errors, sequences present in both subsets at a frequency ratio below 5:1 were removed. CDR3 nucleotide sequences shared between donor and recipient were removed because the origin of such sequences could not be assigned. To count as alloreactive, a clone needed at least 2-fold expansion over unstimulated cells and a minimum CFSE-low frequency of 0.002% (template counts) or 0.001% (read counts). Mappable clones were those detected in sequenced pre-transplant spleen, lymph node, or MLR CFSE-low populations of the donor or recipient. Cumulative frequency of alloreactive clones was calculated as a percentage of all sequences weighted by copy number. Sourced from immuneACCESS, this table was stored by TCRdb with only in-frame sequences that have V and J called. A share of the clones is absent; for the studies checked, an unresolved V gene accounts for under half, and the remainder has no known explanation. V and J calls plus clone size are reproduced from that table; the DNA served to infer D and trimming. This sample is represented by some 130,000 clones; 90% to 95% of them were singletons. The ten largest clonotypes hold over 0.1% of the sample.

This TCR came from a human donor who received an intestinal transplant. The sequence joins TRBV6-5 to TRBJ1-2, with TRBD1 tentatively as D gene (5 bases match). The input for sequencing was unstimulated CD4+ T cells sorted from spleen or lymph node cells, taken before intestinal transplant. Here is the DNA: TGTGCCAGCAGGTATACAGGTCAAATGGGCTATGGCTACACCTTC. Its translation reads: CASRYTGQMGYGYTF.